The clone carrying this T cell receptor (beta chain) was seen a handful of times. The sample originates from a study of T cell changes during pregnancy in multiple sclerosis. V lost 3 bases and J 4 bases, leaving 6 bases between the germline ends. The CDR3 runs to 12 residues. CDR1 and CDR2 (germline): KGHSH, LQKENI. This table comes from immunoSEQ multiplex PCR, and its TCRdb copy is limited to in-frame clones, with some not included. The data show about 68,000 clones, about 89% seen once. The chain links TRBV18 to TRBJ1-2, with D possibly being TRBD1 (6 bases). The sequence was obtained from a female donor with multiple sclerosis, enrolled in a pregnancy study. The source material was peripheral blood, sampled in the second trimester of pregnancy. The CDR3 DNA sequence: TGTGCCAGCTCACCGGACAGCTATGGCTACACCTTC. This gives the protein CASSPDSYGYTF. The entire variable domain, with the rest obtained from reference TRBV18 and TRBJ1-2, is as follows: NAGVMQNPRHLVRRRGQEARLRCSPMKGHSHVYWYRQLPEEGLKFMVYLQKENIIDESGMPKERFSAEFPKEGPSILRIQQVVRGDSAAYFCASSPDSYGYTFGSGTRLTVV.